This T cell receptor beta chain emerged from a study of regulatory T cells in long-lasting Graves disease. Points from the study as a whole: Peripheral blood was the sole material, not thyroid tissue. Those with persistent disease had in common more public clonotypes (about 2,500) than new patients (roughly 930).

V lost 4 bases, J lost 2 bases, and 5 bases stayed unmatched. Germline V gene sequence: CDR1 DFQATT, CDR2 SNEGSKA (reference sequence). The CDR3 consists of 16 residues. Of note for this clonotype: Antigen specificity is unknown.

iRepertoire HTBI primers and Arm-PCR of CDR3 regions built TCR beta libraries. As handled by the study authors: The samples included 60 to 75 TRBV and roughly 14 TRBJ segments. Each CDR3 protein is one row after TCRdb ran MiXCR on the multiplex PCR reads. These V and J calls derive from TCRdb rather than the authors' analysis. The sample comprises hundreds of thousands of distinct CDR3 sequences, about 14% of which are singletons, and under 10% rests with the top ten. Sample time point: newly diagnosed GD, antithyroid drugs for less than 3 months. Researchers made the TCR library from RNA that was extracted from PBMCs. These same records also appear under a second study, on T cells in Graves' hyperthyroidism and ophthalmopathy. From that study: A median roughly 6.6 months before onset, the model predicted ophthalmopathy.

The starting material was peripheral blood mononuclear cells (PBMCs), obtained at new diagnosis, from a patient treated with antithyroid drugs. This rearrangement joins TRBV20-1 to TRBJ2-1; TRBD2 aligns across 13 bases. The sequence was obtained from a man aged 25 to 45 with Graves disease. The CDR3 region is CSATGTSGIPYNEQFF. CDR3 in DNA: TGCAGTGCTACGGGGACTAGCGGGATTCCCTACAATGAGCAGTTCTTC.